The 24 T cell receptor beta chains below all came from one sample that was sequenced in a study of tumor and adjacent non-tumor tissue in lung cancer. The template was RNA from unsorted bulk tissue. TCRbeta libraries were built with three rounds of nested PCR, modified from ARM-PCR. TCRdb reanalysed the multiplex PCR reads using MiXCR and keeps one entry per CDR3 protein. The sample lists 75,000 to 95,000 distinct CDR3 sequences, over 60% seen once, with 8.5% to 10% in the top ten. Sequencing used lung tumor tissue. Receptors originate from a middle-aged woman with non-small cell lung cancer.

This clonotype has ten or more counts. V and J are TRBV6-1 and TRBJ1-1, with 7 positions matching TRBD1. The CDR3 loop spans 16 amino acids. The J segment lost 1 base and the V segment lost 7 bases, leaving 12 bases of the junction unmatched. From germline, CDR1 is MNHNS and CDR2 SASEGT. CDR3 sequence: CASTRGGTTANTEAFF. Here the CDR3 DNA reads TGTGCCAGCACCAGGGGGGGGACGACAGCGAACACTGAAGCTTTCTTT.

There are a few counts of this clonotype. J is TRBJ2-5 and V is TRBV11-3, with unresolved D. CDR1 and CDR2 (germline): SGHNT, YENEEA. The V and J ends lost 5 bases and 0 bases respectively, with 16 bases between them. The CDR3 has 16 residues. The CDR3 protein is CASSRRVSRDQETQYF. The CDR3 DNA reads as TGTGCCAGCAGCCGCCGGGTTAGTCGGGACCAAGAGACCCAGTACTTC. The full variable domain, with the rest looked up from reference TRBV11-3 and TRBJ2-5, is EAGVVQSPRYKIIEKKQPVAFWCNPISGHNTLYWYLQNLGQGPELLIRYENEEAVDDSQLPKDRFSAERLKGVDSTLKIQPAELGDSAVYLCASSRRVSRDQETQYFGPGTRLLVL.

On this clonotype: The junction and the germline gene differ at one end; a read error may be behind it. The rearrangement links TRBV6-1 to TRBJ1-2; no reliable D call. The CDR3 is 12 residues long. Germline assignment: CDR1 MNHNS and CDR2 SASEGT. The CDR3 DNA sequence: TGTACCAGCAGTGAAATAGTATGGGACTACACCTTC. This sequence encodes CTSSEIVWDYTF.

Remarks on this clonotype: Mismatch with germline at one junction end may stem from a read error. The chain is built from TRBV6-5 and TRBJ2-3; tentatively, D is TRBD1 or TRBD2 (5 bases each). There are 16 residues in the CDR3. CDR1 and CDR2 (germline): MNHEY, SVGAGI. CDR3 DNA: TGTGCCAGTAGTTACCGAAGCGCTCGGGGCACAGATACGCATTATTTT. Its translation: CASSYRSARGTDTHYF.

In the case of this clonotype: The final CDR3 position lacks the conserved phenylalanine or tryptophan, pointing to a likely read error. The rearrangement uses TRBV11-2 and TRBJ1-6; D ambiguous. This CDR3 spans 15 amino acids. Germline lookup yields CDR1 SGHAT and CDR2 FQNNGV. In DNA form, the CDR3 reads TGTGCCAACAGCTTAGAGTTGGCAGATAATTCACCCCTCCACGTT. It encodes CANSLELADNSPLHV.

There are a few counts of this clonotype. One end of the junction does not line up with germline, which may come from a read error. DNA of the CDR3: TGTGCCAGCAGTCACTTGGGTGAACAAGAGACCCAATACTTC. This codes for CASSHLGEQETQYF. This rearrangement joins TRBV6-5 to TRBJ2-5; unclear D gene. Germline assignment: CDR1 MNHEY and CDR2 SVGAGI. The CDR3 consists of 14 residues.

This clonotype showed up just a few times. Possible read error: a much larger clone is one base away. V and J are TRBV5-1 and TRBJ1-6; the D gene is possibly TRBD1 (5 bases). The CDR3 loop spans 13 amino acids. The V and J ends lost 5 bases and 11 bases respectively, with 14 bases between them. Germline V gives CDR1 SGHRS, CDR2 YFSETQ. CDR3 sequence reads: CASRGVSEAPLHF. In DNA form, the CDR3 reads TGCGCCAGCAGGGGGGTCTCAGAAGCACCCCTCCACTTT.

Note on this clonotype: A much larger clone sits a single nucleotide away, making a read error possible. J is TRBJ1-1 and V is TRBV28, with TRBD1 identical over 12 bases. The CDR3 loop spans 16 amino acids. Per the germline V gene, CDR1 is MDHEN and CDR2 is SYDVKM. CDR3: CVSSSAPGQGASEAFF. In nucleotides, the CDR3 is TGTGTCAGCAGTTCTGCTCCGGGACAGGGGGCAAGTGAAGCTTTCTTT.

On this clonotype: A read error is possible here, since a much larger clone lies one base away. The V and J genes are TRBV12-3 or TRBV12-4 and TRBJ1-3, with D unclear. The length of the CDR3 is 16 residues. V was cut by 6 bases and J by 0 bases, with 15 bases left in between. CDR3 DNA sequence: TGTGCCAGCAGATCCACCTTCACAACCTCTGGAAACACCATATATTTT. Its translation is CASRSTFTTSGNTIYF.

A remark on this clonotype: A junction boundary mismatches the germline segment, possibly from a read error. The V gene is TRBV4-2, the J gene TRBJ2-7, with 12 bases fitting TRBD2. The CDR3 is made up of 18 amino acids. Germline CDR1 is LGHNA and CDR2 is YNFKEQ. As DNA, the CDR3 is TGTGCCAGCAACCAAGATTATGCTAGCGGGGGGGCTGCCTACGAGCAGAACTTC. The encoded protein is CASNQDYASGGAAYEQNF.

This clonotype was seen just once. A much larger clone differs by one base, so this may be a read error. The chain links TRBV28 to TRBJ1-2; D remains ambiguous. The germline V gene encodes CDR1 MDHEN and CDR2 SYDVKM. The CDR3 has 13 amino acids. DNA for the CDR3: TGTGCCAGCAGTTTAATGGTGGCTTATGGCTACATCTTC. Its translation: CASSLMVAYGYIF.

This clonotype was seen only once. Its ends do not fully match the called genes, so a read error is possible. The chain has TRBV20-1 and TRBJ1-2, with D hard to call. The CDR3 consists of 13 residues. Germline CDR1 reads DFQATT; CDR2 reads SNEGSKA (reference sequence). CDR3: CSTSGINHYGYTF. The CDR3 nucleotides are TGCAGTACTAGTGGGATAAATCATTATGGCTACACCTTC.

This clonotype has ten or more counts. V usage is TRBV29-1 and J usage is TRBJ2-5, with a possible D match to TRBD1 (5 bases). Germline loops: CDR1 SQVTM, CDR2 ANQGSEA. The CDR3 length is 15 residues. V lost 5 bases and J 5 bases, leaving 21 bases between the germline ends. As DNA, the CDR3 is TGCAGCGTTAAGAATGGGGCCAGTGACATTGAGACCCAGTACTTC. Translating it yields CSVKNGASDIETQYF.

The chain uses TRBV6-4 and TRBJ2-6; D is possibly TRBD1 (5 bases). This CDR3 comprises 16 residues. Trimming removed 4 bases from V and 5 bases from J, with 15 bases in between. The germline gives CDR1 MRHNA, CDR2 SNTAGT. CDR3 nucleotides: TGTGCCAGCAGTGCGGACACCAGCCCTTGGGCCAACGTCCTGACTTTC. Its protein product is CASSADTSPWANVLTF.

The sample holds one count of this clonotype. Given a much more abundant clone one base away, this may be a read error. The rearrangement joins TRBV7-9 to TRBJ1-4, with D hard to call. Germline V gene lookup returns CDR1 SEHNR and CDR2 FQNEAQ (reference sequence). The CDR3 covers 14 residues. With 5 bases removed from V and 2 bases from J, the gap between germline ends came to 9 bases. CDR3 region: CASSVSGTNEKLFF. In DNA, the CDR3 is TGTGCCAGCAGCGTCTCCGGGACTAATGAAAAACTGTTTTTT.

A note on this clonotype: This CDR3 is missing its conserved last phenylalanine or tryptophan, likely due to a read error. This chain links TRBV11-2 with TRBJ2-7; D is perhaps TRBD1 (6 bases). Germline V gene lookup returns CDR1 SGHAT and CDR2 FQNNGV. Trimming took 6 bases from V and 4 from J, leaving 19 bases between them. The CDR3 is 15 residues long. The CDR3 spells CASSRDRTLGYEQYL. The CDR3 bases are TGTGCCAGCAGTCGAGACAGGACGCTAGGTTACGAGCAGTACTTA.

A note on this clonotype: Germline and junction disagree at one end, which may indicate a read error. This rearrangement joins TRBV10-3 to TRBJ2-3; 8 nucleotides agree with TRBD1. Germline loops: CDR1 ENHRY, CDR2 SYGVKD. The CDR3 is 15 residues long. This CDR3 is CGISDLGQGTDTQYF. CDR3 sequence (DNA): TGTGGCATCAGTGACCTGGGACAGGGCACAGATACGCAGTATTTT.

As concerns this clonotype: With a much larger clone just one base away, this may be a read error. The rearrangement joins TRBV5-6 to TRBJ2-7, with D maybe TRBD2 (6 bases). There are 14 residues in the CDR3. Germline V gives CDR1 SGHDT, CDR2 YYEEEE. In DNA, the CDR3 is TGTGCCAGCAGCTTTGGGAGGTCCACCTACGACCAGTACTTC. It yields the protein CASSFGRSTYDQYF.

Worth noting for this clonotype: The junction departs from the called germline gene at one end, perhaps through a read error. This chain connects TRBV12-5 to TRBJ2-3, with D maybe TRBD1 (5 bases). From germline, CDR1 is LGHNT and CDR2 FRNRAP. The CDR3 extends over 15 amino acids. The CDR3 here is CASGFLQPDTDTQYF. The CDR3 nucleotides read TGTGCTAGTGGTTTCCTTCAGCCGGACACAGATACGCAATATTTT.

The chain is built from TRBV12-3 or TRBV12-4 and TRBJ1-5, with D unresolved. The CDR3 has 15 residues. The germline V and J ends were trimmed by 3 bases and 2 bases, with 11 bases remaining between them. In DNA form, the CDR3 reads TGTGCCAGCAGTTTGAACAGCTGCGGCAATCAGCCCCAGCATTTT. Translated, it gives CASSLNSCGNQPQHF.

A note on this clonotype: At one of its ends the junction is not consistent with the germline gene, which may arise from a read error. The chain has TRBV12-3 or TRBV12-4 and TRBJ2-7; TRBD2 matches at 8 bases. The CDR3 extends over 16 amino acids. The CDR3 loop is CAGSFSRTSPGYEQYF. The CDR3 DNA follows: TGTGCCGGCAGTTTTAGTCGGACTAGCCCAGGTTACGAGCAGTACTTC.

This clonotype appeared many times. This chain joins TRBV5-1 and TRBJ2-4; 7 bases match TRBD1. Germline loops: CDR1 SGHRS, CDR2 YFSETQ. The trim removed 0 bases at V and 0 bases at J, leaving 12 bases unmatched. CDR3 length: 19 residues. The CDR3 loop reads CASSLDPGGAGGAKNIQYF. CDR3 coding DNA: TGCGCCAGCAGCTTGGATCCAGGGGGAGCCGGTGGAGCCAAAAACATTCAGTACTTC.

For this clonotype: The germline gene is not matched at one end of the junction; a read error may be the cause. V usage is TRBV11-2 and J usage is TRBJ2-3; D ambiguous. Germline CDR1 is SGHAT and CDR2 is FQNNGV. The CDR3 spans 14 residues. CDR3 protein: CASSVSAVTDAQYF. The CDR3 DNA reads TGTGCCAGCAGCGTCAGCGCTGTCACAGATGCGCAGTATTTT.

About this clonotype: Here the CDR3 omits its conserved ending phenylalanine or tryptophan, so a read error is the likely source. The rearrangement joins TRBV24-1 to TRBJ2-1; TRBD2 might be the D (7 bases). CDR3 length: 14 residues. Trimming removed 6 bases from V and 1 base from J, with 9 bases in between. Germline CDR1 and CDR2: KGHDR and SFDVKD. The DNA for the CDR3 is TGTGCCACCAGTCGGGGGGCTTCCTACAATGAGCAGTTCCTC. Translating gives CATSRGASYNEQFL.